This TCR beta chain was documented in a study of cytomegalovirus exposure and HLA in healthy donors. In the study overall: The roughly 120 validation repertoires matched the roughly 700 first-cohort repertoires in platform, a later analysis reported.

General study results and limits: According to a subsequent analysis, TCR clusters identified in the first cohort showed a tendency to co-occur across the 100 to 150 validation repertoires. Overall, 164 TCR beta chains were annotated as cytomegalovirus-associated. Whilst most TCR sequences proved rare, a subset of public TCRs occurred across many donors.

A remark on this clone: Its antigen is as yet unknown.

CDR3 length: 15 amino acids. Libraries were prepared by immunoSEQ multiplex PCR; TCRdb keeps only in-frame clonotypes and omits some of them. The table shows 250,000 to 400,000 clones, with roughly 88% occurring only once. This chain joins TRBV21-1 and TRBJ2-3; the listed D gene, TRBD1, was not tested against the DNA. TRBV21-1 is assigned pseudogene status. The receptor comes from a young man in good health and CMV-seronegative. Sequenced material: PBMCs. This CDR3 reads CASSPKGWITDTQYF. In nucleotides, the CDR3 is TGTGCCAGCAGCCCGAAGGGGTGGATCACAGATACGCAGTATTTT.